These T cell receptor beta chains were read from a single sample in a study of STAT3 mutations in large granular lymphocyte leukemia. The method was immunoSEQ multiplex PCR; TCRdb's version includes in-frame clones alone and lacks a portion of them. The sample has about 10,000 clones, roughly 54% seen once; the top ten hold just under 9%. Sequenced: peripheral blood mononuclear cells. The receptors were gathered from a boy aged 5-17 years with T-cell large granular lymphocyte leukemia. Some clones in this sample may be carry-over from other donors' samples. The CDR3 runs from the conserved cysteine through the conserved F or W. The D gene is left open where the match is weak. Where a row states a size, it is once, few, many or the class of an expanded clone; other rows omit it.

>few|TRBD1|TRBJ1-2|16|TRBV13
TGTGCCAGCAGCCTAAGGACAGGGGAGGCCAACTATGGCTACACCTTC
CASSLRTGEANYGYTF
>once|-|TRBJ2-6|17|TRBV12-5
TGTGCTAGTGGTCCCCCACTTCGGGCGCCTGGGGCCAACGTCCTGACTTTC
CASGPPLRAPGANVLTF
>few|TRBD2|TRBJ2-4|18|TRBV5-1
TGCGCCAGCAGCTTGGCAACTAGCGGGAGGGCCGGCAAAAACATTCAGTACTTC
CASSLATSGRAGKNIQYF
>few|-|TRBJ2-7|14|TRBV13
TGTGCCAGCAGCTTAAAAGGGATAGGGTACGAGCAGTACTTC
CASSLKGIGYEQYF
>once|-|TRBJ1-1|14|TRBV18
TGTGCCAGCTCAACTGACAGTGGTCGTACTGAAGCTTTCTTT
CASSTDSGRTEAFF
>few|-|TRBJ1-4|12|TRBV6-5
TGTGCCAGCAAGGGAGTTGGTGAAAAACTGTTTTTT
CASKGVGEKLFF
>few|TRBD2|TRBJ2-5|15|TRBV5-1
TGCGCCAGCAGCTTATCACTAGCGGGGGCCGGGACCCAGTACTTC
CASSLSLAGAGTQYF
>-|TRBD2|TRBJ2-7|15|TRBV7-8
TGTGCCAGCAGCCCACTAGCGCTGAGCTCCTACGAGCAGTACTTC
CASSPLALSSYEQYF
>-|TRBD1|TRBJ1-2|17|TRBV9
TGTGCCAGCAGCTCGCATCCCGGGACAGGGAGGCCGAGTGGCTACACCTTC
CASSSHPGTGRPSGYTF
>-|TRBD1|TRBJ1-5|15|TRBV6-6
TGTGCCAGCAGTTCTCGACAGGGACAAAATCAGCCCCAGCATTTT
CASSSRQGQNQPQHF
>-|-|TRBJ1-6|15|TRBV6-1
TGTGCCAGCAACTTATTAAGCTCCTATAATTCACCCCTCCACTTT
CASNLLSSYNSPLHF
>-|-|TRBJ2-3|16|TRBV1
TGCACCAGCAGCCAAGCCCTCTCGCGCGGCACAGATACGCAGTATTTT
CTSSQALSRGTDTQYF
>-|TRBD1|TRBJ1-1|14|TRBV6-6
TGTGCCAGCAGTGCCGGGACAGGGGGAACTGAAGCTTTCTTT
CASSAGTGGTEAFF
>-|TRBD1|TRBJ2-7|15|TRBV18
TGTGCCAGCTCACCCCAGACAGGGAGAATTTCCGAGCAGTACTTC
CASSPQTGRISEQYF
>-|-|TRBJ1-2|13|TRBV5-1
TGCGCCAGCAGTTCAGCCCAGGCGTATGGCTACACCTTC
CASSSAQAYGYTF
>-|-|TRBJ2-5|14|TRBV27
TGTGCCAGCAGTTCGGGACTCCTGTGGGAGACCCAGTACTTC
CASSSGLLWETQYF
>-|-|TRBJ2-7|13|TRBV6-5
TGTGCCAGCAGTAGGAACGGAGCCTACGAGCAGTACTTC
CASSRNGAYEQYF
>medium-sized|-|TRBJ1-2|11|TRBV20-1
TGCAGTGCTCGAAGGGACTATGGCTACACCTTC
CSARRDYGYTF
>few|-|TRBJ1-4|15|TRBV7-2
TGTGCCAGCAGCTTAACCCCAGGGCGGAATGAAAAACTGTTTTTT
CASSLTPGRNEKLFF
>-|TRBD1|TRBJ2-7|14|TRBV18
TGTGCCAGCTCACCTACCGGGACAGGCAACGAGCAGTACTTC
CASSPTGTGNEQYF
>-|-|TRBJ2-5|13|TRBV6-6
TGTGCCAGCAGTTACGGAGGTGGGGAGACCCAGTACTTC
CASSYGGGETQYF
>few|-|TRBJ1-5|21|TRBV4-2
TGTGCCAGCAGCCAAGACCCGAGCACCTCGGACAGCTGTACCAGCAATCAGCCCCAGCATTTT
CASSQDPSTSDSCTSNQPQHF